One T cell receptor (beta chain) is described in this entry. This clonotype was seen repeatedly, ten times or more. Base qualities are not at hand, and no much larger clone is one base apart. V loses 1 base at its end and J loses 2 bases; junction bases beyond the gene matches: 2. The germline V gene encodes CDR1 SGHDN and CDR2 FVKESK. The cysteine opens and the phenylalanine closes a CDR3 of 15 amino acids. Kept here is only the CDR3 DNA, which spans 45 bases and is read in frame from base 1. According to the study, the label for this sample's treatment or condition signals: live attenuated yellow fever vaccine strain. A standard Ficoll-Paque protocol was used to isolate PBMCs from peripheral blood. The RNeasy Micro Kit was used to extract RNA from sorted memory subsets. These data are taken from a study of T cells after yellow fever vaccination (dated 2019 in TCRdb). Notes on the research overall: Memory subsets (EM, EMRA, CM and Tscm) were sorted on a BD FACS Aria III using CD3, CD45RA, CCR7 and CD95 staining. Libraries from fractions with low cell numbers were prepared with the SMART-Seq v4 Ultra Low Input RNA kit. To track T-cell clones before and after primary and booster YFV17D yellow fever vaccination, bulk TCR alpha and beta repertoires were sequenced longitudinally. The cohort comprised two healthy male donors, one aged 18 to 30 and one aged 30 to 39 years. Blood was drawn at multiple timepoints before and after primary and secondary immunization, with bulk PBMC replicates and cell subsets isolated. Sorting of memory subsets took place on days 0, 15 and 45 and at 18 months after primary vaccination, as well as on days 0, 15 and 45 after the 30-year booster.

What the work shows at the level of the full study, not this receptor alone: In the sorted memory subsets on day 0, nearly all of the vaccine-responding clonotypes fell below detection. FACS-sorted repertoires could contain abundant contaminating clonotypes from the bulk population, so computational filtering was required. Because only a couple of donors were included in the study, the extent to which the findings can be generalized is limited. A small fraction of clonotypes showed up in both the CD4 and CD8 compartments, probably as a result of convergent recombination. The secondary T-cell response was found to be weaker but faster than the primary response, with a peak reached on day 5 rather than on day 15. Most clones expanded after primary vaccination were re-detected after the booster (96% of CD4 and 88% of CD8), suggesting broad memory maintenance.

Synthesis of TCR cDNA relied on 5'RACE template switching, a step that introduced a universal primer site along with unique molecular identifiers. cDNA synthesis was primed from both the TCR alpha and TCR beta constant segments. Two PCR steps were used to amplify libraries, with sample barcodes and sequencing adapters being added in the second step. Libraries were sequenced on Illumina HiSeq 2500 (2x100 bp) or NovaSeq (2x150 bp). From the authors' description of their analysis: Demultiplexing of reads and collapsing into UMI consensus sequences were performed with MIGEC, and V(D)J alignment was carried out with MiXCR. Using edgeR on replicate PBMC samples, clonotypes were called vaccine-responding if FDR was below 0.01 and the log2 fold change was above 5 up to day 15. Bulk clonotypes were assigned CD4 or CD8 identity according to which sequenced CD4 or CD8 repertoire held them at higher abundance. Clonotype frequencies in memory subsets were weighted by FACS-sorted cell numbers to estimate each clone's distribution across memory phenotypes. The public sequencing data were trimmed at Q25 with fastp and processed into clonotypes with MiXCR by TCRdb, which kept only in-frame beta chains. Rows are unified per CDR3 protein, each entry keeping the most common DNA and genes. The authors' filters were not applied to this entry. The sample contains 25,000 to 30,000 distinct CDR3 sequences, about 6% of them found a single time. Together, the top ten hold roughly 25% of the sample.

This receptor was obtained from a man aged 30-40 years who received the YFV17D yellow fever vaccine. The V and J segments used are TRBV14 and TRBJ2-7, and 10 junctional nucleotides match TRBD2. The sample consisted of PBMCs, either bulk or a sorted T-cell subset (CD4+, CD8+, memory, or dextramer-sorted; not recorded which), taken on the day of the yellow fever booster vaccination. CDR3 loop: CASSQGTSGAYEQYF. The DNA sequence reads TGTGCCAGCAGCCAAGGGACTAGCGGCGCCTACGAGCAGTACTTC. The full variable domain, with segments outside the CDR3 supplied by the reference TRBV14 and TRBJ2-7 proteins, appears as EAGVTQFPSHSVIEKGQTVTLRCDPISGHDNLYWYRRVMGKEIKFLLHFVKESKQDESGMPNNRFLAERTGGTYSTLKVQPAELEDSGVYFCASSQGTSGAYEQYFGPGTRLTVT.